The 5 T cell receptor beta chains listed next were all sequenced from one sample in a study of T cells in Graves' hyperthyroidism and ophthalmopathy. RNA transcripts were the template for amplifying TCR beta CDR3 regions. A set of HTBI primers served as the primers for a first-round RT-PCR of the TCR CDR3. TCRdb reprocessed the multiplex PCR reads via MiXCR and lists one record per CDR3 protein. In the table there are roughly 500,000 distinct CDR3 sequences, around a quarter of which are singletons. Sample: blood. These receptors came from a woman in her twenties or thirties with Graves' ophthalmopathy.

The V and J genes are TRBV6-1 and TRBJ2-2; 7 bases fit TRBD1. This CDR3 region has 15 residues. The germline V gene has CDR1 MNHNS and CDR2 SASEGT. Germline trimming cut 6 bases from V and 3 bases from J; bases unmatched to any gene: 7. The CDR3 loop reads CASRPGTAYTGELFF. The CDR3 coding sequence is TGTGCCAGCAGACCCGGGACAGCATACACCGGGGAGCTGTTTTTT.

This clonotype has a count of ten or more. This chain joins TRBV3-1 and TRBJ1-3; D not resolved. The V and J ends lost 0 bases and 2 bases respectively, with 8 bases between them. CDR1 is LGHDT, CDR2 YNNKEL, per germline (reference sequence). The CDR3 is 15 amino acids. Here the CDR3 reads CASSQDVGTGNTIYF. As DNA, the CDR3 is TGTGCCAGCAGCCAAGACGTGGGAACTGGAAACACCATATATTTT.

Comments on this clonotype: A read error may produce the germline difference seen at one junction end. The chain joins TRBV11-1 to TRBJ1-1; weak D call: TRBD1 (6 bases). The CDR3 is 15 amino acids. From germline, CDR1 is SGHAT and CDR2 FQDESV (reference sequence). CDR3 in amino acids: CASSLFAGRDTEAFF. In nucleotides, the CDR3 is TGTGCCAGCAGCTTATTTGCAGGGCGGGACACTGAAGCCTTCTTT.

Many counts were recorded for this clonotype. The chain employs TRBV5-1 and TRBJ1-2; possibly TRBD1 for D (5 bases). CDR3 length equals 15 residues. The germline gives CDR1 SGHRS, CDR2 YFSETQ. Trimming took 0 bases from V and 3 from J, leaving 12 bases between them. As DNA, the CDR3 is TGCGCCAGCAGCTTGGCCCCGGGAGGGGACTATGGCTACACCTTC. This translates into CASSLAPGGDYGYTF. The whole variable domain, remainder taken from reference TRBV5-1 and TRBJ1-2, is KAGVTQTPRYLIKTRGQQVTLSCSPISGHRSVSWYQQTPGQGLQFLFEYFSETQRNKGNFPGRFSGRQFSNSRSEMNVSTLELGDSALYLCASSLAPGGDYGYTFGSGTRLTVV.

At least ten counts were recorded for this clonotype. This sequence joins TRBV2 and TRBJ2-7, with D unclear. The CDR3 has 11 residues. V lost 3 bases, J lost 10 bases, and 10 bases lay in between. The germline V gene has CDR1 SNHLY and CDR2 FYNNEI. The CDR3 nucleotides are TGTGCCAGCAGTGACCCGTTAATCCAGTACTTC. It is translated as CASSDPLIQYF.